The rows below give T cell receptor beta chains drawn from one sample of a study of CD8 T cells in ankylosing spondylitis. TCRdb processed the 5' RACE reads anew with MiXCR; each CDR3 protein has one entry. Among 15,000 or so distinct CDR3 sequences listed, around 8% were seen once. Sequenced sample: blood. The receptors originated from a male donor with ankylosing spondylitis or in good health (not recorded which). CDR3s include the opening cysteine and the closing phenylalanine or tryptophan. D genes are given only for firm matches. Clone size is not always given. Where it is, it says once, few, many or a class for expanded clones.

TRBJ1-5 | many | TRBV5-1 | . | CASSPQGPNQPQHF | TGCGCCAGCAGCCCACAGGGCCCTAATCAGCCCCAGCATTTT
TRBJ2-2 | many | TRBV12-3/TRBV12-4 | . | CASSRTVVDAGELFF | TGTGCCAGCAGTCGGACAGTTGTTGACGCCGGGGAGCTGTTTTTT
TRBJ2-2 | few | TRBV28 | . | CASSLGLVRFANTGELFF | TGTGCCAGCAGCCTGGGCCTAGTCCGGTTCGCGAACACCGGGGAGCTGTTTTTT
TRBJ1-5 | few | TRBV25-1 | . | CASSGLNQPQHF | TGTGCCAGCAGTGGGCTGAATCAGCCCCAGCATTTT
TRBJ2-2 | . | TRBV20-1 | TRBD1 | CSANRGNTGELFF | TGCAGTGCTAACAGGGGGAACACCGGGGAGCTGTTTTTT
TRBJ1-2 | . | TRBV5-1 | . | CASSQGTLVHTF | TGCGCCAGCAGCCAAGGGACGTTAGTCCACACCTTC
TRBJ1-5 | . | TRBV20-1 | . | CSARDRGDQPQHF | TGCAGTGCTAGAGATCGGGGGGATCAGCCCCAGCATTTT
TRBJ2-2 | many | TRBV20-1 | TRBD2 | CSANSGRSATGELFF | TGCAGTGCTAATAGCGGGAGGTCGGCCACCGGGGAGCTGTTTTTT
TRBJ1-1 | many | TRBV7-2 | . | CASSFYGNTEAFF | TGTGCCAGCAGCTTTTACGGCAACACTGAAGCTTTCTTT
TRBJ2-3 | many | TRBV21-1 | . | CASSKVYRGPHADTQYF | TGTGCCAGCAGCAAAGTGTACAGGGGGCCGCACGCAGATACGCAGTATTTT
TRBJ2-5 | many | TRBV20-1 | TRBD2 | CSAVQLAGEETQYF | TGCAGTGCTGTTCAACTAGCGGGAGAAGAGACCCAGTACTTC
TRBJ2-1 | . | TRBV12-3/TRBV12-4 | . | CASSLADYNEQFF | TGTGCCAGCAGTTTAGCGGATTACAATGAGCAGTTCTTC
TRBJ2-1 | many | TRBV25-1 | . | CASSVSPGQGKDNEQFF | TGTGCCAGCAGTGTCTCCCCGGGGCAGGGGAAAGACAATGAGCAGTTCTTC
TRBJ2-6 | many | TRBV7-2 | . | CASRPTGGGANVLTF | TGTGCCAGCAGACCTACAGGTGGCGGGGCCAACGTCCTGACTTTC
TRBJ2-3 | few | TRBV12-3/TRBV12-4 | . | CASSFGTTSDTQYF | TGTGCCAGCAGTTTCGGGACAACTTCGGATACGCAGTATTTT
TRBJ2-3 | . | TRBV12-3/TRBV12-4 | TRBD2 | CASSLLAGGATDTQYF | TGTGCCAGCAGTTTATTAGCGGGGGGTGCTACAGATACGCAGTATTTT
TRBJ2-1 | few | TRBV29-1 | TRBD2 | CSVARPSGTHNEQFF | TGCAGCGTTGCCAGGCCTAGCGGCACGCACAATGAGCAGTTCTTC
TRBJ2-3 | many | TRBV28 | TRBD2 | CASSLYGTSGGTDTQYF | TGTGCCAGCAGTTTATATGGGACTAGCGGTGGCACAGATACGCAGTATTTT
TRBJ2-3 | . | TRBV4-3 | . | CASSQEEGTTDTQYF | TGCGCCAGCAGCCAAGAGGAGGGCACGACGGATACGCAGTATTTT
TRBJ2-4 | many | TRBV5-6 | . | CASSVRMTAKNIQYF | TGTGCCAGCAGCGTACGGATGACAGCCAAAAACATTCAGTACTTC
TRBJ2-5 | many | TRBV15 | . | CATSRVTGELETQYF | TGTGCCACCAGCAGAGTAACGGGGGAACTAGAGACCCAGTACTTC
TRBJ2-3 | many | TRBV7-2 | TRBD2 | CASSSGTSRYF | TGTGCCAGCAGTTCCGGGACTAGCCGGTATTTT
TRBJ2-7 | many | TRBV20-1 | TRBD1 | CSAPRQGPEQYF | TGCAGTGCTCCACGACAGGGCCCGGAGCAGTACTTC
TRBJ2-7 | many | TRBV20-1 | TRBD2 | CSAQGAGGSYEQYF | TGCAGTGCCCAGGGAGCGGGAGGCTCCTACGAGCAGTACTTC
TRBJ2-3 | few | TRBV20-1 | . | CSATGGGTDTQYF | TGCAGTGCTACCGGGGGCGGGACAGATACGCAGTATTTT
TRBJ2-1 | many | TRBV20-1 | TRBD2 | CSARDAAGGPWNEQFF | TGCAGTGCTAGAGATGCGGCGGGGGGTCCGTGGAATGAGCAGTTCTTC
TRBJ2-1 | many | TRBV4-3 | . | CASSQDRHNEQFF | TGCGCCAGCAGCCAAGATAGGCACAATGAGCAGTTCTTC
TRBJ2-2 | many | TRBV12-3/TRBV12-4 | . | CASSPRAGGRRTGELFF | TGTGCCAGCAGTCCCCGGGCTGGGGGGCGAAGGACCGGGGAGCTGTTTTTT
TRBJ1-1 | . | TRBV12-3/TRBV12-4 | . | CASRTDRNTEAFF | TGTGCCAGCAGGACGGACAGGAACACTGAAGCTTTCTTT
TRBJ1-1 | many | TRBV29-1 | . | CSVDERQGEAFF | TGCAGCGTTGACGAACGGCAGGGTGAAGCTTTCTTT
TRBJ1-1 | . | TRBV5-5 | . | CASSLMGNTEAFF | TGTGCCAGCAGCTTGATGGGGAACACTGAAGCTTTCTTT
TRBJ2-3 | many | TRBV29-1 | . | CSVEDRGSTDTQYF | TGCAGCGTTGAAGATCGCGGGAGCACAGATACGCAGTATTTT
TRBJ2-1 | few | TRBV7-6 | . | CASSLGGRNEQFF | TGTGCCAGCAGCTTAGGGGGGCGGAATGAGCAGTTCTTC
TRBJ1-1 | many | TRBV20-1 | . | CSAHPPGVGSTEAFF | TGCAGTGCCCATCCTCCGGGGGTGGGTAGCACTGAAGCTTTCTTT
TRBJ2-1 | many | TRBV20-1 | TRBD2 | CSAVGSGGYNEQFF | TGCAGTGCGGTGGGAAGCGGGGGCTACAATGAGCAGTTCTTC
TRBJ2-1 | medium-sized | TRBV12-3/TRBV12-4 | TRBD1 | CASGQGGNNEQFF | TGTGCCAGCGGACAGGGGGGGAACAATGAGCAGTTCTTC
TRBJ2-1 | few | TRBV7-9 | TRBD1 | CASSPGTGKNEQFF | TGTGCCAGCAGTCCCGGGACAGGGAAAAATGAGCAGTTCTTC
TRBJ2-1 | few | TRBV12-3/TRBV12-4 | TRBD2 | CASSPSRTPSGNYNEQFF | TGTGCCAGCAGTCCCAGCCGTACCCCTAGCGGAAACTACAATGAGCAGTTCTTC
TRBJ2-5 | . | TRBV20-1 | . | CSASPFLTGEQETQYF | TGCAGTGCTAGCCCTTTTTTAACAGGAGAGCAAGAGACCCAGTACTTC
TRBJ2-2 | many | TRBV12-3/TRBV12-4 | . | CASRLEFANTGELFF | TGTGCCAGCAGACTCGAGTTCGCGAACACCGGGGAGCTGTTTTTT
TRBJ2-1 | many | TRBV5-1 | . | CASSLGDGDEQFF | TGCGCCAGCAGCTTGGGGGACGGTGATGAGCAGTTCTTC
TRBJ1-1 | . | TRBV5-1 | TRBD1 | CASSGMDRVTNTEAFF | TGCGCCAGCAGCGGAATGGACAGGGTAACGAACACTGAAGCTTTCTTT
TRBJ2-5 | many | TRBV7-2 | . | CASSFPGSIQETQYF | TGTGCCAGCAGCTTCCCAGGGTCTATCCAAGAGACCCAGTACTTC
TRBJ2-2 | . | TRBV12-3/TRBV12-4 | . | CAFFPGASTGELFF | TGTGCCTTCTTTCCAGGAGCCTCCACCGGGGAGCTGTTTTTT
TRBJ2-5 | . | TRBV28 | . | CASREGETQYF | TGTGCCAGCAGGGAAGGAGAGACCCAGTACTTC
TRBJ1-4 | many | TRBV28 | TRBD1 | CASSWDSISEKLFF | TGTGCCAGCAGTTGGGACAGCATTAGTGAAAAACTGTTTTTT
TRBJ2-4 | many | TRBV25-1 | . | CASSEVGGPTENIQYF | TGTGCCAGCAGTGAAGTAGGGGGGCCAACGGAGAACATTCAGTACTTC
TRBJ2-3 | many | TRBV12-3/TRBV12-4 | . | CASSLETEFTDTQYF | TGTGCCAGCAGTTTAGAGACAGAGTTCACAGATACGCAGTATTTT
TRBJ2-7 | many | TRBV5-1 | . | CASSLTGPSYEQYF | TGCGCCAGCAGCTTGACAGGCCCTTCCTACGAGCAGTACTTC
TRBJ1-2 | many | TRBV28 | . | CASFTLQGHYGYTF | TGTGCCAGCTTCACTCTCCAGGGCCACTATGGCTACACCTTC
TRBJ2-7 | few | TRBV20-1 | . | CSARENYEQYF | TGCAGTGCTAGAGAGAACTACGAGCAGTACTTC
TRBJ2-1 | many | TRBV24-1 | . | CATSDALRVHEQFF | TGTGCCACCAGTGATGCCCTCAGGGTCCATGAGCAGTTCTTC
TRBJ2-3 | many | TRBV20-1 | . | CSASPSADTQYF | TGCAGTGCTTCTCCTAGCGCGGATACGCAGTATTTT
TRBJ1-5 | many | TRBV12-3/TRBV12-4 | . | CASSSQGMGGPRAQHF | TGTGCCAGCAGTTCCCAGGGTATGGGGGGACCAAGAGCCCAGCATTTT
TRBJ2-3 | . | TRBV7-3 | . | CASSLSIGANTDTQYF | TGTGCCAGCAGCTTAAGCATCGGGGCGAACACAGATACGCAGTATTTT
TRBJ2-3 | many | TRBV29-1 | . | CSAGAYTDTQYF | TGCAGCGCGGGGGCATACACAGATACGCAGTATTTT
TRBJ2-1 | . | TRBV29-1 | . | CSVTRLYNEQFF | TGCAGCGTTACTCGACTTTACAATGAGCAGTTCTTC
TRBJ1-5 | . | TRBV20-1 | . | CSAREGAGSNQPQHF | TGCAGTGCCAGGGAAGGAGCGGGGAGCAATCAGCCCCAGCATTTT
TRBJ1-4 | many | TRBV29-1 | TRBD1 | CSVTGQGNEKLFF | TGCAGCGTAACGGGACAGGGGAATGAAAAACTGTTTTTT